The entry below gives a single T cell receptor beta chain sequence along with its context. In Cohort 3, a recovered donor had either two negative PCRs, clearance, or symptom resolution. Original methodology: Estimation of nucleated cell counts was performed using reference gene primer amplification. Here immunoSEQ multiplex PCR was the method, and the copy in TCRdb shows in-frame clones only, minus some. D and trimming come from the DNA, and the V and J calls and clone size come from that table. This table has about 370,000 clones, 75% to 90% appearing once. The sample originates from a study of blood T cell repertoires in COVID-19. Overall study: There were acute and convalescent COVID-19 samples, and they came from the United States, Italy and Spain. From T cells, B-cell-depleted T cells, or PBMCs came the material, which was cDNA or gDNA.

Source material: PBMCs or T cells enriched from blood (not recorded which). This receptor was taken from a man aged 18 to 30 who had recovered from COVID-19.

This CDR3 reads CSVSLAGGGTGELFF. In nucleotides, the CDR3 is TGCAGCGTGTCTCTAGCGGGAGGGGGGACCGGGGAGCTGTTTTTT. The chain is built from TRBV29-1 and TRBJ2-2; 12 bases are shared with TRBD2. Germline CDR1 and CDR2: SQVTM and ANQGSEA. Unmatched junction bases numbered 7, after V lost 6 bases and J lost 5 bases. This CDR3 comprises 15 residues.